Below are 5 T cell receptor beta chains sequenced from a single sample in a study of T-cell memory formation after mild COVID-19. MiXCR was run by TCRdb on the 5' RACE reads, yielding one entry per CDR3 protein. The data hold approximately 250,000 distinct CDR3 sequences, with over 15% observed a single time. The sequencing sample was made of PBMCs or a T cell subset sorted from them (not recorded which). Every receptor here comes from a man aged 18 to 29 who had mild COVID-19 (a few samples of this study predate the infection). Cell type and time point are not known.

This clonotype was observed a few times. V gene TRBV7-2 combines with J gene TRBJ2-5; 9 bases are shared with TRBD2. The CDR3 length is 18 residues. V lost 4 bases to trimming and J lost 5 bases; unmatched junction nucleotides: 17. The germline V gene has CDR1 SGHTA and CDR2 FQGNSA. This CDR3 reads CASSYRSPSGGPRETQYF. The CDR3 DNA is TGTGCCAGCAGCTATAGATCACCCAGCGGGGGGCCGCGGGAGACCCAGTACTTC.

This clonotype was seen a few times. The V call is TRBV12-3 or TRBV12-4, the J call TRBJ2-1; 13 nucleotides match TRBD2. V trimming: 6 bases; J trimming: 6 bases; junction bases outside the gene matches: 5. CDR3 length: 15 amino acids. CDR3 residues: CASRLTSGGANEQFF. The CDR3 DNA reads TGTGCCAGCAGGCTAACTAGCGGGGGGGCCAATGAGCAGTTCTTC.

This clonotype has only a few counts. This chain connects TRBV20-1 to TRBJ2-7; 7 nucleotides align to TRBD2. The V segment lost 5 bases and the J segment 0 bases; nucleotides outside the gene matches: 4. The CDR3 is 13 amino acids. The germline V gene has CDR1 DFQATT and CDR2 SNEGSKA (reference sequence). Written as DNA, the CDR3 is TGCAGTGCTTCCGGGGGGAGCTCCTACGAGCAGTACGTC. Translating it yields CSASGGSSYEQYV.

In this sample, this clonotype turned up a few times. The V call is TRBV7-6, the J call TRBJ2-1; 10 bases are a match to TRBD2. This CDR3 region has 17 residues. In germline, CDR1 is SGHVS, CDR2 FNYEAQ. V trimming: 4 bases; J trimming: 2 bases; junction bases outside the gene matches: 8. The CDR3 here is CASSWRDLAGAYNEQFF. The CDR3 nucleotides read TGTGCCAGCAGCTGGAGGGATCTAGCGGGGGCCTACAATGAGCAGTTCTTC.

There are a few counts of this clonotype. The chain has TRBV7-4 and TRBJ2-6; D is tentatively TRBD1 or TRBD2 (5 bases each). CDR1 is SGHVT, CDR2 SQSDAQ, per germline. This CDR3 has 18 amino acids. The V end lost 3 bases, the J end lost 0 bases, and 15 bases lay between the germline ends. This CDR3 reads CASSLKGDPSSGANVLTF. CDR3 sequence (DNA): TGTGCCAGCAGCTTGAAAGGGGACCCTAGCTCTGGGGCCAACGTCCTGACTTTC. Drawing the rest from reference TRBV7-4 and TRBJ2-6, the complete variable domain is GAGVSQSPRYKVAKRGRDVALRCDSISGHVTLYWYRQTLGQGSEVLTYSQSDAQRDKSGRPSGRFSAERPERSVSTLKIQRTEQGDSAVYLCASSLKGDPSSGANVLTFGAGSRLTVL.